One sample yielded the 25 T cell receptor beta chains listed below, sequenced in a study of blood T cell repertoires in COVID-19 (TCRdb year 2020). The library was produced with the immunoSEQ multiplex PCR assay. The table comes from immuneACCESS by way of TCRdb, which keeps in-frame sequences with V and J called. Part of the clones is missing from these tables; in studies checked, under half for an unresolved V gene and the rest for unknown reasons. The sample yields roughly 240,000 clones; roughly 85% were counted once. In total, the top ten clones hold about 9.3% of the sample. Material for sequencing was PBMCs or T cells enriched from blood (not recorded which). The receptors stem from a woman aged 45-65 years with acute COVID-19.

About this clone: The same CDR3 is also encoded by other DNA sequences in this sample. The V and J genes are TRBV18 and TRBJ1-5, with 12 bases aligning to TRBD1. V shed 3 bases and J 5 bases; nucleotides not matched to a gene: 5. This CDR3 has 16 amino acids. The germline V gene encodes CDR1 KGHSH and CDR2 LQKENI. The CDR3 bases are TGTGCCAGCTCACCCGGGACAGGGGGCATGGATCAGCCCCAGCATTTT. The encoded protein is CASSPGTGGMDQPQHF. Full variable domain (missing parts from reference TRBV18 and TRBJ1-5): NAGVMQNPRHLVRRRGQEARLRCSPMKGHSHVYWYRQLPEEGLKFMVYLQKENIIDESGMPKERFSAEFPKEGPSILRIQQVVRGDSAAYFCASSPGTGGMDQPQHFGDGTRLSIL.

The J gene is TRBJ1-2, the V gene TRBV7-2, with 10 bases lining up with TRBD1. This CDR3 spans 17 amino acids. Germline assignment: CDR1 SGHTA and CDR2 FQGNSA. With 1 base clipped from V and 2 bases from J, the junction kept 7 bases outside the gene matches. As DNA, the CDR3 is TGTGCCAGCAGCTTAGGGGGGACAGGGGTACGGAACTATGGCTACACCTTC. This translates into CASSLGGTGVRNYGYTF.

This chain uses TRBV10-3 with TRBJ2-2; perhaps TRBD2 as D (6 bases). Trimming removed 4 bases at V and 7 bases at J, with 13 bases between. The germline gives CDR1 ENHRY, CDR2 SYGVKD. The CDR3 loop spans 14 amino acids. The CDR3 loop is CAISGDSARGELFF. CDR3 in DNA: TGTGCCATCAGTGGGGACTCCGCGCGCGGGGAGCTGTTTTTT.

This sequence joins TRBV7-8 and TRBJ1-1, with D perhaps matching TRBD1 (6 bases). The CDR3 contains 14 residues. Germline-derived CDR1 and CDR2 are SGHVS and FQNEAQ. V was pared by 4 bases and J by 4 bases, with 13 bases between. This CDR3 is CASSSRIGGTEAFF. In DNA, the CDR3 is TGTGCCAGCAGCTCCCGGATAGGGGGCACTGAAGCTTTCTTT.

This chain uses TRBV6-5 with TRBJ1-5; 7 bases fit TRBD1. With V trimmed by 4 bases and J by 3 bases, 3 bases remained unmatched. The germline CDR1 and CDR2 sequences are MNHEY and SVGAGI. The CDR3 consists of 14 residues. The CDR3 reads CASSFRGANQPQHF. CDR3 DNA sequence: TGTGCCAGCAGTTTCAGGGGGGCCAATCAGCCCCAGCATTTT.

This rearrangement joins TRBV11-2 to TRBJ1-5; TRBD1 aligns across 10 bases. Trimming at V came to 6 bases and at J to 3 bases, leaving 5 bases not matched to a gene. The CDR3 is 15 residues long. Germline-derived CDR1 and CDR2 are SGHAT and FQNNGV. The CDR3 nucleotides are TGTGCCAGCAGTTCTGGGACAGGGGTCAATCAGCCCCAGCATTTT. Protein sequence: CASSSGTGVNQPQHF.

The V call is TRBV7-2, the J call TRBJ1-1; 10 nucleotides match TRBD1. CDR1 is SGHTA, CDR2 FQGNSA, per germline. J was trimmed by 1 base and V by 4 bases; bases with no gene match: 12. The length of the CDR3 is 18 residues. The CDR3 spells CASSSPRDRGMANTEAFF. As DNA, the CDR3 is TGTGCCAGCAGCTCACCCCGGGACAGGGGAATGGCGAACACTGAAGCTTTCTTT.

V is TRBV14 and J is TRBJ2-7; 9 bases fit TRBD2. The germline V gene encodes CDR1 SGHDN and CDR2 FVKESK. This CDR3 is 16 amino acids long. After removal of 8 bases from V and 4 bases from J, the junction contained 15 bases not matched to a gene. The CDR3 nucleotides read TGTGCCAGCCTAGGATTACCGGGACTAGCCATTTACGAGCAGTACTTC. As protein: CASLGLPGLAIYEQYF.

V and J are TRBV29-1 and TRBJ1-2; D unclear. The ends were cut back, 2 bases at V and 6 bases at J, with 4 bases in the middle. This CDR3 contains 10 residues. CDR1 and CDR2 (germline): SQVTM, ANQGSEA. CDR3 in DNA: TGCAGCGTTGAATCCGATGGCTACACCTTC. Its protein product is CSVESDGYTF.

CDR3 region: CASMRGGRDTEAFF. CDR3 bases: TGTGCCAGCATGAGAGGGGGCCGGGACACTGAAGCTTTCTTT. The rearrangement uses TRBV5-4 and TRBJ1-1, with 7 bases fitting TRBD1. The germline CDR1 and CDR2 sequences are SGHNT and YYREEE (reference sequence). With 6 bases clipped from V and 3 bases from J, the junction kept 8 bases outside the gene matches. The CDR3 contains 14 residues.

J is TRBJ2-7 and V is TRBV30, with TRBD1 identical over 7 bases. CDR3 size: 13 residues. Germline V gene data show CDR1 as GTSNPN and CDR2 as SVGIG (reference sequence). J was trimmed by 3 bases and V by 1 base; bases with no gene match: 3. The CDR3 here is CAWSGQGSYEQYF. For the CDR3, the DNA is TGTGCCTGGAGTGGACAGGGAAGCTACGAGCAGTACTTC.

V gene TRBV3-1 (or the pseudogene TRBV3-2) combines with J gene TRBJ1-2; no clear D gene. Germline V lookup: CDR1 LGHDT, CDR2 YNNKEL (reference sequence). The length of the CDR3 is 14 residues. Trimming took 0 bases from V and 4 from J, leaving 9 bases between them. The CDR3 nucleotides read TGTGCCAGCAGCCAAGACCCGGGAGGCTATGGCTACACCTTC. Its translation: CASSQDPGGYGYTF.

This chain connects TRBV5-1 to TRBJ2-7; 7 nucleotides align to TRBD1. V was clipped by 5 bases and J by 5 bases; unmatched bases: 4. In germline, CDR1 is SGHRS, CDR2 YFSETQ. The CDR3 covers 12 residues. CDR3 bases: TGCGCCAGCAGTCGGGACAGCGACGAGCAGTACTTC. Amino acid sequence: CASSRDSDEQYF.

The V and J genes are TRBV6-5 and TRBJ1-6; the match to TRBD1 covers 7 bases. CDR1 and CDR2 from the germline V gene are MNHEY and SVGAGI. The CDR3 loop spans 15 amino acids. Trimming at V came to 6 bases and at J to 7 bases, leaving 9 bases not matched to a gene. CDR3 protein: CASSTQTRGNSPLHF. The DNA for the CDR3 is TGTGCCAGCAGCACCCAAACCAGGGGGAATTCACCCCTCCACTTT.

This clone has just one count. The chain combines TRBV19 with TRBJ2-7, with TRBD1 matching 9 bases. This CDR3 has 15 residues. The V gene end was trimmed by 1 base and the J gene end by 7 bases; junction bases not matched to a gene: 8. CDR1 LNHDA and CDR2 SQIVND come from the germline V gene (reference sequence). The CDR3 sequence: CASSIAGQGGGEQYF. The CDR3 region has the DNA TGTGCCAGTAGTATAGCGGGACAGGGAGGCGGGGAGCAGTACTTC.

The chain joins TRBV5-1 to TRBJ2-1; D possibly corresponds to TRBD1 (6 bases). Trimming pared 0 bases from V and 5 bases from J, leaving 9 bases between. This CDR3 region has 14 residues. Germline lookup yields CDR1 SGHRS and CDR2 YFSETQ. DNA for the CDR3: TGCGCCAGCAGCTTGGAACAGGGTAACAATGAGCAGTTCTTC. Amino acids: CASSLEQGNNEQFF.

The CDR3 DNA follows: TGTGCCAGCAGCTCCCAGGGGGTTAGTGGCTACACCTTC. Its translation: CASSSQGVSGYTF. This chain connects TRBV7-3 to TRBJ1-2, with 7 bases identical to TRBD1. The CDR3 covers 13 residues. Losses at the gene ends were 4 bases for V and 7 bases for J; bases not matched to a gene: 6. Per germline, CDR1 SGHTA and CDR2 FQGTGA.

The chain links TRBV3-1 (or the pseudogene TRBV3-2) to TRBJ1-2; tentatively, D is TRBD1 (5 bases). The CDR3 runs to 22 residues. V lost 0 bases to trimming and J lost 0 bases, with 29 bases between them. Germline V CDR1 and CDR2: LGHDT, YNNKEL (reference sequence). CDR3 in amino acids: CASSQERGVVSSWDLANYGYTF. In nucleotides, the CDR3 is TGTGCCAGCAGCCAAGAAAGAGGGGTCGTCTCCTCGTGGGACTTAGCTAACTATGGCTACACCTTC.

The chain recombines TRBV12-3 or TRBV12-4 with TRBJ2-3; D unresolved. Trimming left V 2 bases short and J 4 bases short, with 7 bases between. The CDR3 extends over 13 amino acids. DNA of the CDR3: TGTGCCAGCAGTTTAAACTCGCCAGATACGCAGTATTTT. Translating gives CASSLNSPDTQYF.

This clone was found once. J is TRBJ1-1 and V is TRBV19, with a possible D match to TRBD1 (5 bases). Germline-derived CDR1 and CDR2 are LNHDA and SQIVND (reference sequence). CDR3 length: 15 amino acids. The V gene lost 6 bases and the J gene lost 4 bases, with 18 bases spanning the gap. CDR3 sequence reads: CASSRTSSGGTEAFF. The CDR3 DNA sequence: TGTGCCAGTAGCCGAACCAGTTCCGGGGGCACTGAAGCTTTCTTT.

V is TRBV6-5 and J is TRBJ1-2; 8 bases are shared with TRBD1. Germline assignment: CDR1 MNHEY and CDR2 SVGAGI. Germline trimming cut 2 bases from V and 7 bases from J; bases unmatched to any gene: 3. The CDR3 runs 13 residues. The CDR3 coding sequence is TGTGCCAGCAGTTACGGAGACAGGGGTGGCTACACCTTC. Translating gives CASSYGDRGGYTF.

The V and J genes are TRBV5-4 and TRBJ2-1; 7 bases line up with TRBD2. This CDR3 contains 17 residues. Trimming removed 2 bases from V and 4 bases from J; junction bases left unmatched: 12. Looked up from germline, CDR1 is SGHNT and CDR2 is YYREEE (reference sequence). The CDR3 here is CASSFPSPGLSYNEQFF. The CDR3 coding sequence is TGTGCCAGCAGCTTCCCCTCCCCGGGACTATCTTACAATGAGCAGTTCTTC.

This CDR3 is CASSFRDPRMLFF. The CDR3 DNA follows: TGTGCCAGCAGTTTCAGGGATCCGAGAATGCTGTTTTTT. The V and J genes are TRBV27 and TRBJ1-4, with a weak D call TRBD1 (5 bases). Per the germline V gene, CDR1 is MNHEY and CDR2 is SMNVEV (reference sequence). V lost 3 bases to trimming and J lost 14 bases, with 16 bases between them. The length of the CDR3 is 13 residues.

The J gene is TRBJ1-2, the V gene TRBV9; D remains ambiguous. CDR1 and CDR2 from the germline V gene are SGDLS and YYNGEE. The CDR3 sequence is 15 residues long. V was trimmed by 4 bases and J by 0 bases, leaving 13 bases between them. CDR3 loop: CASSPHSTTNYGYTF. For the CDR3, the DNA is TGTGCCAGCAGCCCTCACAGTACAACTAACTATGGCTACACCTTC.

Only a few counts were recorded for this clone. The chain joins TRBV19 to TRBJ1-4; TRBD1 is a possible D gene (6 bases). CDR1 and CDR2 from the germline V gene are LNHDA and SQIVND (reference sequence). Trimming pared 10 bases from V and 3 bases from J, leaving 15 bases between. There are 14 residues in the CDR3. CDR3 sequence: CATTGGPANEKLFF. The CDR3, as DNA: TGTGCCACCACCGGGGGGCCGGCTAATGAAAAACTGTTTTTT.